Listed below are T cell receptor beta chains from one sample, sequenced in a study of cytomegalovirus exposure and HLA in healthy donors. Using immunoSEQ multiplex PCR, the repertoire was profiled, and TCRdb retains in-frame clones only, with some absent. The sample records about 120,000 clones, roughly 63% being singletons. Sequenced: PBMCs. These receptor sequences come from a man aged 25-45 years in good health and CMV-seropositive. Each CDR3 is given with its conserved first and last residue. D genes are given only for firm matches. Size is omitted from some rows. Given values are once, few, many or a class for expanded clones.

j_call clone_size d_call v_call cdr3_aa cdr3_nt
TRBJ2-6 . . TRBV18 CASSPLAPKSGANVLTF TGTGCCAGCTCACCTTTGGCACCCAAGTCTGGGGCCAACGTCCTGACTTTC
TRBJ2-7 . . TRBV12-5 CASGLGGAFGQQYF TGTGCTAGTGGTTTAGGGGGGGCGTTTGGTCAGCAGTACTTC
TRBJ2-5 . TRBD2 TRBV4-2 CASSQDGTGGPETQYF TGTGCCAGCAGCCAAGATGGGACGGGAGGGCCGGAGACCCAGTACTTC
TRBJ2-1 . TRBD2 TRBV5-1 CASSLASLAGLGNEQFF TGCGCCAGTAGCTTGGCCAGCCTAGCGGGGTTAGGAAATGAGCAGTTCTTC
TRBJ2-4 . . TRBV6-5 CASSPRLSSNIQYF TGTGCCAGCAGCCCCAGACTTTCCTCCAACATTCAGTACTTC
TRBJ1-1 few TRBD1 TRBV19 CASSIGTGTEAFF TGTGCCAGTAGTATCGGGACAGGGACTGAAGCTTTCTTT
TRBJ2-3 . . TRBV6-1 CASSELQGADTQYF TGTGCCAGCAGTGAATTACAGGGCGCAGATACGCAGTATTTT
TRBJ2-1 . . TRBV10-3 CAISEQGLLYNEQFF TGTGCCATCAGCGAACAGGGTTTATTGTACAATGAGCAGTTCTTC
TRBJ2-1 few . TRBV4-2 CASSQEKGRPGLNDNEQFF TGTGCCAGCAGCCAAGAAAAGGGTAGGCCCGGACTGAATGACAATGAGCAGTTCTTC
TRBJ2-7 . TRBD1 TRBV6-6 CASRTWDRREYF TGTGCCAGCAGAACCTGGGACAGGAGAGAGTACTTC
TRBJ1-4 . . TRBV6-1 CASSEALGAREKLFF TGTGCCAGCAGTGAAGCATTGGGGGCTCGGGAAAAACTGTTTTTT
TRBJ2-5 once TRBD2 TRBV5-6 CASSRGGFSEETQYF TGTGCCAGCAGCCGGGGGGGGTTTTCGGAGGAGACCCAGTACTTC
TRBJ2-3 . TRBD1 TRBV9 CASSAGQGLTDTQYF TGTGCCAGCAGCGCGGGACAGGGATTGACAGATACGCAGTATTTT
TRBJ2-3 . TRBD2 TRBV6-5 CASSQRTSGDTQYF TGTGCCAGCAGCCAGAGGACTAGTGGGGATACGCAGTATTTT
TRBJ2-7 . . TRBV5-1 CASSLAGVLPSEQYF TGCGCCAGCAGCTTGGCGGGGGTTCTTCCGTCCGAGCAGTACTTC
TRBJ1-4 few TRBD1 TRBV27 CASRERGRGNNEKLFF TGTGCCAGCAGGGAAAGGGGGCGCGGTAATAATGAAAAACTGTTTTTT
TRBJ2-1 . TRBD2 TRBV7-9 CASSQFPTSGSHEQFF TGTGCCAGCAGCCAGTTCCCGACTAGCGGGAGTCATGAGCAGTTCTTC
TRBJ1-5 . TRBD1 TRBV11-3 CAGKTGPAIFPLCSNQPQHF TGTGCCGGGAAGACAGGGCCGGCCATTTTCCCACTGTGTAGCAATCAGCCCCAGCATTTT
TRBJ1-1 . . TRBV5-1 CATSTATNTEAFF TGCGCCACCTCGACAGCCACCAACACTGAAGCTTTCTTT
TRBJ2-7 . . TRBV10-3 CAISSLGHQFSYEQYF TGTGCCATCAGTTCCTTGGGACACCAGTTCTCCTACGAGCAGTACTTC
TRBJ2-7 once . TRBV5-4 CASSLGANVYEQYF TGTGCCAGCAGCTTGGGGGCGAACGTCTACGAGCAGTACTTC
TRBJ2-2 . . TRBV9 CASSVSIAEFTGELFF TGTGCCAGCAGCGTCTCCATAGCGGAATTCACCGGGGAGCTGTTTTTT
TRBJ2-1 few . TRBV9 CASSAINYNEQFF TGTGCCAGCAGCGCTATAAATTACAATGAGCAGTTCTTC
TRBJ2-2 few . TRBV28 CASSLLSLSNTGELFF TGTGCCAGCAGTTTATTAAGCCTCTCGAACACCGGGGAGCTGTTTTTT
TRBJ2-5 . . TRBV7-3 CASSLTSGAAQETQYF TGTGCCAGCAGCTTAACAAGTGGGGCCGCGCAGGAGACCCAGTACTTC
TRBJ1-1 many . TRBV4-1 CASSQGDRRNEAFF TGCGCCAGCAGCCAAGGCGACAGACGGAATGAAGCTTTCTTT
TRBJ2-1 few . TRBV11-3 CASSRGLPPYNEQFF TGTGCCAGCAGCAGGGGACTTCCACCCTACAATGAGCAGTTCTTC
TRBJ2-7 once . TRBV6-6 CASSIESPHYYEQYF TGTGCCAGCAGTATAGAGTCCCCCCACTACTACGAGCAGTACTTC